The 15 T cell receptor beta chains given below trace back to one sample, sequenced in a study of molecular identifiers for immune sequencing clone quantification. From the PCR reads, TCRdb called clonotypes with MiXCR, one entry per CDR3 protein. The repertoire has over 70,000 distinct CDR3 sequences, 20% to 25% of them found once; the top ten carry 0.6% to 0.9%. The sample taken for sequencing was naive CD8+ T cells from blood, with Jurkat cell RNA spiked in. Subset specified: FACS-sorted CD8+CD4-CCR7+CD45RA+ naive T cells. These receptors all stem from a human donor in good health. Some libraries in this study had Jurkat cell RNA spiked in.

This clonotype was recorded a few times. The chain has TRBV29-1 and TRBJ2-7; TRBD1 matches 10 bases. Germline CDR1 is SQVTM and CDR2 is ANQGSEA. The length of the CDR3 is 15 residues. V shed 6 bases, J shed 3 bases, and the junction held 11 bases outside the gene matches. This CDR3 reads CSVPIVDRGIYEQYF. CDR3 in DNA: TGCAGCGTACCTATCGTGGACAGGGGGATCTACGAGCAGTACTTC.

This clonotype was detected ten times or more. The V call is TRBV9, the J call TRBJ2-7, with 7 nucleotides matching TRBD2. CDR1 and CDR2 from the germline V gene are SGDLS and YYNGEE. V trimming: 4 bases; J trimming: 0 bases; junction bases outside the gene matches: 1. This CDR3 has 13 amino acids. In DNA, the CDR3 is TGTGCCAGCAGCCCGGGAGGCTCCTACGAGCAGTACTTC. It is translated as CASSPGGSYEQYF.

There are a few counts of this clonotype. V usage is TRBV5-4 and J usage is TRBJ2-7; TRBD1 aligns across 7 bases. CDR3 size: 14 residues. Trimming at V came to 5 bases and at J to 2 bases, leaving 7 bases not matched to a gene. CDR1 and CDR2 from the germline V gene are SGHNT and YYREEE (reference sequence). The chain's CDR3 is CASSLQGSAYEQYF. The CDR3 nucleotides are TGTGCCAGCAGTTTACAGGGGTCTGCCTACGAGCAGTACTTC.

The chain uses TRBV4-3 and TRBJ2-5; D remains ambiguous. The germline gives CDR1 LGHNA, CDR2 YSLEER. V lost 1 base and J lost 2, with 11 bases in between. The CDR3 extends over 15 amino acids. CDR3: CASSQVVGVQETQYF. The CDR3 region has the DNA TGCGCCAGCAGCCAAGTCGTTGGGGTACAAGAGACCCAGTACTTC.

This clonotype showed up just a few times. The CDR3 region has the DNA TGTGCCAGCAGCTTGACCCAGAGGTGGGGAGATACGCAGTATTTT. Amino acids: CASSLTQRWGDTQYF. The V gene is TRBV7-8, the J gene TRBJ2-3; D is undetermined. Germline loops: CDR1 SGHVS, CDR2 FQNEAQ. CDR3 size: 15 residues. V lost 3 bases, J lost 5 bases, and 15 bases lay in between.

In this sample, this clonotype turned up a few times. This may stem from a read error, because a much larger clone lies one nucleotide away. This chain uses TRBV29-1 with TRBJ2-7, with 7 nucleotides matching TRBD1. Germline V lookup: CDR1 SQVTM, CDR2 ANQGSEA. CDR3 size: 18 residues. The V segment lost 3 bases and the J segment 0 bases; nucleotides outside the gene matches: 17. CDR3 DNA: TGCAGCGTTGACTACGGGACAGTGGGCGTCGGAAGCTCCTACGAGCAGTACTTC. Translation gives CSVDYGTVGVGSSYEQYF.

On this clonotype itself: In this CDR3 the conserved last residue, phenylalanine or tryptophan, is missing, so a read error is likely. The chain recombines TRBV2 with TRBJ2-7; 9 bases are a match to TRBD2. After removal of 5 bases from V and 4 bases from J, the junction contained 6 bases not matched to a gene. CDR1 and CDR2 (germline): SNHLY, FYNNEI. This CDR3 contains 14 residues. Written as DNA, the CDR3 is TGTGCCAGCAGTTCATATAGCGGGAGTTACGAGCAGTACCTC. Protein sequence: CASSSYSGSYEQYL.

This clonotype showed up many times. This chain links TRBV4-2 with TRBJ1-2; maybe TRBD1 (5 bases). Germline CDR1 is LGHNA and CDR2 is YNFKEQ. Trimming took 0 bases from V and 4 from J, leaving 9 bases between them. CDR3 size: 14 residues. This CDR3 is CASSQDGAGYGYTF. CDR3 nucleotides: TGTGCCAGCAGCCAAGATGGGGCCGGCTATGGCTACACCTTC.

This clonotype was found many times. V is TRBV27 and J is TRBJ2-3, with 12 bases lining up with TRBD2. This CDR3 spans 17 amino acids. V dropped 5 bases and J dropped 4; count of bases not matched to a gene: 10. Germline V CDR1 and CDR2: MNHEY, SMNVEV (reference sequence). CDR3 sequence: CASSEVLAGGPADTQYF. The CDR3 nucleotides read TGTGCCAGCAGTGAAGTTCTAGCGGGAGGGCCCGCAGATACGCAGTATTTT.

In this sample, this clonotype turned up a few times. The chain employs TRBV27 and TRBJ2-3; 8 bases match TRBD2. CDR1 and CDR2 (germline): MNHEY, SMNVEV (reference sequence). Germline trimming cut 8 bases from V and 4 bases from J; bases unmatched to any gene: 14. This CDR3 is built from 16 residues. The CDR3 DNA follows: TGTGCCAGCCAGACCTGGGCGGGAGGCGGTCCAGATACGCAGTATTTT. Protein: CASQTWAGGGPDTQYF.

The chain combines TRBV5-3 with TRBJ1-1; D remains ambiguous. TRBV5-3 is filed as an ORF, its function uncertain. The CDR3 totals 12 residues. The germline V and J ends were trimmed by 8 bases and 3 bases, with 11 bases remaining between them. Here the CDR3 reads CASGLFDTEAFF. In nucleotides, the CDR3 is TGTGCCAGCGGCTTGTTTGACACTGAAGCTTTCTTT.

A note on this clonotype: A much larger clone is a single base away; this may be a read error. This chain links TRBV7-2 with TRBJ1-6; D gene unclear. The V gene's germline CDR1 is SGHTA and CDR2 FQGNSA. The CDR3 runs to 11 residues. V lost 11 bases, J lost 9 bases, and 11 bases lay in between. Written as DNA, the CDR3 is TGTGCCTGCTCCGGTAGTTCACCCCTCCACTTT. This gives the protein CACSGSSPLHF.

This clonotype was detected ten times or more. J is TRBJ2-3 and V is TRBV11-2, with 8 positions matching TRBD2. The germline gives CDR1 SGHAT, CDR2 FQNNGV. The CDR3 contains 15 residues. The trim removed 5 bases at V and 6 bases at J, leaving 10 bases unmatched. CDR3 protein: CASSPGRGGLDTQYF. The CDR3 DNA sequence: TGTGCCAGCAGCCCAGGCCGGGGGGGCCTGGATACGCAGTATTTT.

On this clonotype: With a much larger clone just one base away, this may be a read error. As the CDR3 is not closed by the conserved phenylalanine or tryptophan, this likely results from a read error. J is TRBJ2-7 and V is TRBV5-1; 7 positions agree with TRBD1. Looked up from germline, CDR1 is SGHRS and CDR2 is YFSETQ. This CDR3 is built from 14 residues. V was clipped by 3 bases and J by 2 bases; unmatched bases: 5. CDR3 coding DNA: TGCGCCAGCAGCTCCGGGACAGAAGCCTACGAGCAGTACCTC. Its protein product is CASSSGTEAYEQYL.

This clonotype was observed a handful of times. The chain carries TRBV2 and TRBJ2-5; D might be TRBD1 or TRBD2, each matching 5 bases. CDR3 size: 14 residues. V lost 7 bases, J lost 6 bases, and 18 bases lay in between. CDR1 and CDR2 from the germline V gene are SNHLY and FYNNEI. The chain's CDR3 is CASTPPGTEKTQYF. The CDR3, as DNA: TGTGCCAGCACCCCTCCCGGGACGGAGAAGACCCAGTACTTC.